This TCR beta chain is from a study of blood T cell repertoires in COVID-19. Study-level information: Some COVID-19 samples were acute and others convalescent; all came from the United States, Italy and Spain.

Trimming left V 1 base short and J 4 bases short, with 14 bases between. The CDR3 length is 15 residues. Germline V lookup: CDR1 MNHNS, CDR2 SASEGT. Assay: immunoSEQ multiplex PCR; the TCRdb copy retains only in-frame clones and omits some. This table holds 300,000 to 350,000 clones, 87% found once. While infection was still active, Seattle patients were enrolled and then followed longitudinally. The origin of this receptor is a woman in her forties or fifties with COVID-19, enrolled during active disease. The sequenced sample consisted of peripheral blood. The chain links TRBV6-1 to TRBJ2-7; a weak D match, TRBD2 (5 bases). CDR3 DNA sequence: TGTGCCAGCAGTGAAGTTAAGCGGAAGTTTTACGAGCAGTACTTC. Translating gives CASSEVKRKFYEQYF.